Listed below are T cell receptor beta chains from one sample, sequenced in a study of T cell responses to AZD1222 COVID-19 vaccine. Assay used: immunoSEQ multiplex PCR; TCRdb lists only in-frame clones, some missing. The sample gives approximately 140,000 clones, roughly nine tenths of which show up once; 1.4% to 1.5% is in the top ten. The sample consisted of peripheral blood, taken on day 0 of AZD1222 vaccination. These receptor sequences come from an adult in good health. CDR3s include the opening cysteine and the closing phenylalanine or tryptophan. Fields, in order: D gene, clone size, J gene, V gene, CDR3 DNA, CDR3 protein. A D gene is named only where the DNA matches it firmly. Only part of the rows carry a size: once, few, many, or a class if the clone is expanded.

d_gene: TRBD1
abundance: -
j_gene: TRBJ1-2
v_gene: TRBV12-3/TRBV12-4
CDR3nt: TGTGCCAGCACCCTGACAGGGAGGAATCTCTACACCTTC
CDR3aa: CASTLTGRNLYTF

d_gene: -
abundance: -
j_gene: TRBJ2-7
v_gene: TRBV11-2
CDR3nt: TGTGCCAGCAGCCCGGGGCTAGGTTACGAGCAGTACTTC
CDR3aa: CASSPGLGYEQYF

d_gene: TRBD2
abundance: once
j_gene: TRBJ2-7
v_gene: TRBV7-9
CDR3nt: TGTGCCAGCAGCTTCGGGGGGAGTGACGAGCAGTACTTC
CDR3aa: CASSFGGSDEQYF

d_gene: -
abundance: -
j_gene: TRBJ1-2
v_gene: TRBV6-5
CDR3nt: TGTGCCAGCAGTTACTCCCATGGGGTCTATGGCTACACCTTC
CDR3aa: CASSYSHGVYGYTF

d_gene: TRBD2
abundance: -
j_gene: TRBJ2-1
v_gene: TRBV14
CDR3nt: TGTGCCAGCAGCCTCTGGCTAGCGGGAGTAAATGAGCAGTTCTTC
CDR3aa: CASSLWLAGVNEQFF

d_gene: -
abundance: -
j_gene: TRBJ2-1
v_gene: TRBV18
CDR3nt: TGTGCCAGCTCACCACGACGGGATATGTACAATGAGCAGTTCTTC
CDR3aa: CASSPRRDMYNEQFF

d_gene: -
abundance: -
j_gene: TRBJ1-4
v_gene: TRBV28
CDR3nt: TGTGCCAGCAGTTTGAATGCGGAAAAACTGTTTTTT
CDR3aa: CASSLNAEKLFF

d_gene: -
abundance: -
j_gene: TRBJ2-7
v_gene: TRBV4-3
CDR3nt: TGCGCCAGCAGCCAAATGGCACATCTGGGCTACGAGCAGTACTTC
CDR3aa: CASSQMAHLGYEQYF

d_gene: -
abundance: -
j_gene: TRBJ1-1
v_gene: TRBV6-5
CDR3nt: TGTGCCAGCACCCAGGATGGGGCAAACACTGAAGCTTTCTTT
CDR3aa: CASTQDGANTEAFF

d_gene: TRBD2
abundance: -
j_gene: TRBJ2-1
v_gene: TRBV11-3
CDR3nt: TGTGCCAGCAGCTTTGGGACTAGCGAGTACAATGAGCAGTTCTTC
CDR3aa: CASSFGTSEYNEQFF

d_gene: -
abundance: -
j_gene: TRBJ2-5
v_gene: TRBV30
CDR3nt: TGTGCCTGGAGTAGAGGTCTGGGAACCTGGCACTTC
CDR3aa: CAWSRGLGTWHF

d_gene: TRBD1
abundance: -
j_gene: TRBJ2-7
v_gene: TRBV5-1
CDR3nt: TGCGCCAGCAGCTTGGCCAGGGGGCAGTCATACGAGCAGTACTTC
CDR3aa: CASSLARGQSYEQYF

d_gene: -
abundance: -
j_gene: TRBJ2-1
v_gene: TRBV14
CDR3nt: TGTGCCAGCAGCCAAGGGGAGACTAAATCCTACAATGAGCAGTTCTTC
CDR3aa: CASSQGETKSYNEQFF

d_gene: -
abundance: -
j_gene: TRBJ1-5
v_gene: TRBV2
CDR3nt: TGTGCCAGCAGTGGGGTTATTGGGGGGAATCAGCCCCAGCATTTT
CDR3aa: CASSGVIGGNQPQHF

d_gene: -
abundance: few
j_gene: TRBJ2-7
v_gene: TRBV7-2
CDR3nt: TGTGCCAGCAGCCTGACCCGCGGCGGGCTCTCCTACGAGCAGTACTTC
CDR3aa: CASSLTRGGLSYEQYF